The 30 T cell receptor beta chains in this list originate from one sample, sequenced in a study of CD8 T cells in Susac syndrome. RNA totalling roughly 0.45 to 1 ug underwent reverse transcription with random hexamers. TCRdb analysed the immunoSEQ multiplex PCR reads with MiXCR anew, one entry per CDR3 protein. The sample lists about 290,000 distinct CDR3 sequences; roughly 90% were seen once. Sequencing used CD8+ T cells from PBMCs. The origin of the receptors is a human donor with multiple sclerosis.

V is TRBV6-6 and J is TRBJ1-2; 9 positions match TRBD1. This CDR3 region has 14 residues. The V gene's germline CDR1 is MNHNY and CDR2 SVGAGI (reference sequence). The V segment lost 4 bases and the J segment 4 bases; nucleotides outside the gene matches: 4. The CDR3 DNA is TGTGCCAGCAGTTCTGGGACAGGGTTCTATGGCTACACCTTC. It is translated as CASSSGTGFYGYTF.

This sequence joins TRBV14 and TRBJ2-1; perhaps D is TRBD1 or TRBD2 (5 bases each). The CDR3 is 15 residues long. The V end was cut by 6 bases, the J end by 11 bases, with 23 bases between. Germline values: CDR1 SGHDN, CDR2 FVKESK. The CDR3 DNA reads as TGTGCCAGCAGTAAGGGGACCAGCAGAATATACCAGCAGTTCTTC. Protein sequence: CASSKGTSRIYQQFF.

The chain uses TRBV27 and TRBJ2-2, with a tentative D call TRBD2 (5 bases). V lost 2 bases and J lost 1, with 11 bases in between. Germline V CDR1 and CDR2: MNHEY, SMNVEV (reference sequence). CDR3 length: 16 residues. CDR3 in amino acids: CASSLAQDWNTGELFF. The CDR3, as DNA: TGTGCCAGCAGTTTAGCCCAGGACTGGAACACCGGGGAGCTGTTTTTT.

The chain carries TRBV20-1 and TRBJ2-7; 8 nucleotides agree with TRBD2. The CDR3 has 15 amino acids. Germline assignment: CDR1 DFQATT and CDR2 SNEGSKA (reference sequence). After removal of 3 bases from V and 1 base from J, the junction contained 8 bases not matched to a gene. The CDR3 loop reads CSASETGLGSYEQYF. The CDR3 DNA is TGCAGTGCTAGTGAAACGGGACTAGGATCCTACGAGCAGTACTTC.

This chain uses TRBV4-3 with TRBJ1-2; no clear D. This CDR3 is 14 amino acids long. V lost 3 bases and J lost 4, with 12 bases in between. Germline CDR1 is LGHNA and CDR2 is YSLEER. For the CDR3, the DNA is TGCGCCAGCAGCCACGCAATGGGAAGCTATGGCTACACCTTC. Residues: CASSHAMGSYGYTF.

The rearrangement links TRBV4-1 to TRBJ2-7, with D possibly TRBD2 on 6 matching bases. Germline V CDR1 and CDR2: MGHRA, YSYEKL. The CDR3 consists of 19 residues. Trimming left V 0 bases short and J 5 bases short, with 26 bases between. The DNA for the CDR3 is TGCGCCAGCAGCCAAGAATTGGGGTCTTGGGGGGAAAAATCCCACGAGCAGTACTTC. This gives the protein CASSQELGSWGEKSHEQYF.

Here the CDR3 reads CASSPITGNEQYF. For the CDR3, the DNA is TGCGCCAGCAGCCCTATTACGGGGAACGAGCAGTACTTC. This rearrangement joins TRBV4-3 to TRBJ2-7; weak D call: TRBD2 (5 bases). From germline, CDR1 is LGHNA and CDR2 YSLEER. This CDR3 contains 13 residues. Trimming removed 4 bases at V and 5 bases at J, with 12 bases between.

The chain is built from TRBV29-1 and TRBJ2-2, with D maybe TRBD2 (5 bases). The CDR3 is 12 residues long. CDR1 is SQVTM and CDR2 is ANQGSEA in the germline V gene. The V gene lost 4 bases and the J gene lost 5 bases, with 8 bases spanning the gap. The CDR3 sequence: CSVGWETGELFF. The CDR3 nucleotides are TGCAGCGTTGGTTGGGAGACCGGGGAGCTGTTTTTT.

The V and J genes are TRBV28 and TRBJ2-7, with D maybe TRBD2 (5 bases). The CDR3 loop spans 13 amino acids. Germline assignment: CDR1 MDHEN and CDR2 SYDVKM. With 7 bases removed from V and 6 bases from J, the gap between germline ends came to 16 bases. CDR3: CASKRPLGSEQYF. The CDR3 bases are TGTGCCAGCAAGCGGCCCCTGGGCTCCGAGCAGTACTTC.

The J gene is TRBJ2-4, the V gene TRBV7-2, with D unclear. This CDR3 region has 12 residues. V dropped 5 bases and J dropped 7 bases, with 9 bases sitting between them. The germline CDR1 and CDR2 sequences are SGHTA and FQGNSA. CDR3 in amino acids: CASSPMGNIQYF. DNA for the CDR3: TGTGCCAGCAGCCCCATGGGGAACATTCAGTACTTC.

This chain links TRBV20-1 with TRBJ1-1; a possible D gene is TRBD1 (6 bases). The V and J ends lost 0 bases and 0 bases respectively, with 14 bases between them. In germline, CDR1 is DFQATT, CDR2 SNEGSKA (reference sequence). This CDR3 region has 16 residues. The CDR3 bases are TGCAGTGCTAGAGATCCCAGGGACACCATGAACACTGAAGCTTTCTTT. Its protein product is CSARDPRDTMNTEAFF.

The CDR3 is CAWSGMDGQETQYF. CDR3 nucleotides: TGTGCCTGGAGTGGAATGGACGGCCAAGAGACCCAGTACTTC. The chain is built from TRBV30 and TRBJ2-5; D remains ambiguous. The ends were cut back, 1 base at V and 1 base at J, with 10 bases in the middle. This CDR3 contains 14 residues. CDR1 and CDR2 (germline): GTSNPN, SVGIG (reference sequence).

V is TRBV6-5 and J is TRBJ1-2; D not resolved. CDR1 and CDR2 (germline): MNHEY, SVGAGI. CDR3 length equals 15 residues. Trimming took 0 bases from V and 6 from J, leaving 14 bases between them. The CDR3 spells CASSYSPAGKDGYTF. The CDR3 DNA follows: TGTGCCAGCAGTTACTCGCCCGCGGGGAAAGATGGCTACACCTTC.

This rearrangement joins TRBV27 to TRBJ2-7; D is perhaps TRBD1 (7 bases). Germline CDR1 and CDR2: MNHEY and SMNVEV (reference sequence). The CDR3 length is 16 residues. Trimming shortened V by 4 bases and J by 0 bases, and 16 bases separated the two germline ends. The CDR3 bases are TGTGCCAGCAGTTGGGGGGCGTCAGGGGGCTCCTACGAGCAGTACTTC. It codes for CASSWGASGGSYEQYF.

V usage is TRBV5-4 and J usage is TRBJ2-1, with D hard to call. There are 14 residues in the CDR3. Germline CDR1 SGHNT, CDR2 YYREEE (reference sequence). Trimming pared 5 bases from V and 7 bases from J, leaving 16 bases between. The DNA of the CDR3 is TGTGCCAGCAGTCCTGAAACCGGGTGGAATGAGCAGTTCTTC. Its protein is CASSPETGWNEQFF.

The CDR3: CASSPPHGTNSYEQYF. Written as DNA, the CDR3 is TGTGCCAGCAGCCCCCCCCACGGTACAAATTCCTACGAGCAGTACTTC. This chain uses TRBV28 with TRBJ2-7; no definite D call. Germline loops: CDR1 MDHEN, CDR2 SYDVKM. V was clipped by 6 bases and J by 1 base, with 19 bases between them. The CDR3 loop spans 16 amino acids.

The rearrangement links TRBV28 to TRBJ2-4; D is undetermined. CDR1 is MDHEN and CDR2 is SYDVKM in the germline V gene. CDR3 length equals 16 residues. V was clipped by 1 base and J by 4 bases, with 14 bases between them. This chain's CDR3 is CASSLSLISTKNIQYF. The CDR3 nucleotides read TGTGCCAGCAGTTTATCCCTGATTTCGACTAAAAACATTCAGTACTTC.

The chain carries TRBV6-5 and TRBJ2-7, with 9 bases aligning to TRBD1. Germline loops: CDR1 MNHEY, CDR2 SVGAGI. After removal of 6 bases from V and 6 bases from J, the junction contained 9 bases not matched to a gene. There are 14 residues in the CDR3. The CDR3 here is CASRQDRGKSEQYF. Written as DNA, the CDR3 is TGTGCCAGCAGACAAGACAGGGGGAAGAGCGAGCAGTACTTC.

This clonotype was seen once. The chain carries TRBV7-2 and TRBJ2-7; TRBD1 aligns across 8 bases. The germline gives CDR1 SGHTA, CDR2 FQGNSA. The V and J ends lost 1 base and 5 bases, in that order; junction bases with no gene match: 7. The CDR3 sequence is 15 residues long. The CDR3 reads CASSLVGQGSDEQYF. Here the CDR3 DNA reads TGTGCCAGCAGCTTAGTAGGACAGGGCAGCGACGAGCAGTACTTC.

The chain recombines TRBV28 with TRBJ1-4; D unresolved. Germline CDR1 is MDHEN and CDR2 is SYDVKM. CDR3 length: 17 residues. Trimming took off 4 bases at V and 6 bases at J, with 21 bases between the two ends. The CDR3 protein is CASSWAVTGNRHEKLFF. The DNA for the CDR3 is TGTGCCAGCAGTTGGGCCGTCACGGGTAATAGGCATGAAAAACTGTTTTTT.

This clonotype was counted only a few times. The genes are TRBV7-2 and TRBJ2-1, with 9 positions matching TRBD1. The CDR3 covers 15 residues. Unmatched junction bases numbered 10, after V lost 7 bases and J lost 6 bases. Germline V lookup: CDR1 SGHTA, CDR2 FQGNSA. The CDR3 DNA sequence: TGTGCCAGCATCGACCAACGGGACAGGGTCAATGAGCAGTTCTTC. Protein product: CASIDQRDRVNEQFF.

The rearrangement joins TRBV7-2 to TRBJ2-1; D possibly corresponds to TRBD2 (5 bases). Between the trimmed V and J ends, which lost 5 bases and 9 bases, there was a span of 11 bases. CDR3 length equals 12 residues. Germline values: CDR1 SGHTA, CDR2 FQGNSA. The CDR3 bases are TGTGCCAGCAGCCTATGGACTGTTGAGCAGTTCTTC. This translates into CASSLWTVEQFF.

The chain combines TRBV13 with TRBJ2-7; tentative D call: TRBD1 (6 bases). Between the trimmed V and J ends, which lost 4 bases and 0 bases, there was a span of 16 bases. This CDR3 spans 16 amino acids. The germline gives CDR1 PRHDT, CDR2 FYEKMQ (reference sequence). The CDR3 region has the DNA TGTGCCAGCAGCTACCACACAGGGAAACCCTCCTACGAGCAGTACTTC. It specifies CASSYHTGKPSYEQYF.

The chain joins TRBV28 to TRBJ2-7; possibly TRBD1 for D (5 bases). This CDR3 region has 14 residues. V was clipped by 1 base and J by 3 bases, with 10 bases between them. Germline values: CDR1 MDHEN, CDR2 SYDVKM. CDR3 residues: CASSLFETDYEQYF. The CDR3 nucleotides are TGTGCCAGCAGTTTATTCGAGACAGACTACGAGCAGTACTTC. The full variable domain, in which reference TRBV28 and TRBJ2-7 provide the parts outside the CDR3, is DVKVTQSSRYLVKRTGEKVFLECVQDMDHENMFWYRQDPGLGLRLIYFSYDVKMKEKGDIPEGYSVSREKKERFSLILESASTNQTSMYLCASSLFETDYEQYFGPGTRLTVT.

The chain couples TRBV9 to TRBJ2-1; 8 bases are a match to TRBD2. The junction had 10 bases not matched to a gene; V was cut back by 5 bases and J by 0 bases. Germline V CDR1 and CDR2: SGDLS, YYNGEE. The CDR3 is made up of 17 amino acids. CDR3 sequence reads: CASSVSGGGSSYNEQFF. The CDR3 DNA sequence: TGTGCCAGCAGTGTGAGCGGGGGAGGAAGCTCCTACAATGAGCAGTTCTTC.

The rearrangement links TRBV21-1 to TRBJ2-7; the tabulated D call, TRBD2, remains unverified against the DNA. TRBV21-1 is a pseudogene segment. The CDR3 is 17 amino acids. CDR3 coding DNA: TGTGCCAGCAGCCAAAGAGTTGAACGGACTAGCTCCTACGAGCAGTACTTC. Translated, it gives CASSQRVERTSSYEQYF.

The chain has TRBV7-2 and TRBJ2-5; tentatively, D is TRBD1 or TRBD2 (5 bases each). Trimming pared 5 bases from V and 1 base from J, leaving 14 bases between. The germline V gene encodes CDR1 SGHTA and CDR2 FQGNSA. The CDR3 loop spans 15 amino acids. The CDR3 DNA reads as TGTGCCAGCAGCCCGGGGCCAGGGCCCCAAGAGACCCAGTACTTC. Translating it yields CASSPGPGPQETQYF.

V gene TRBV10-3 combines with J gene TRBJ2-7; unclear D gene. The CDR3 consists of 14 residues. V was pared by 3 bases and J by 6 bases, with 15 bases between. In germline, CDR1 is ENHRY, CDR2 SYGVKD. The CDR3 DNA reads TGTGCCATCAGTGACCCAGACACTACACTCGAGCAGTACTTC. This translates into CAISDPDTTLEQYF.

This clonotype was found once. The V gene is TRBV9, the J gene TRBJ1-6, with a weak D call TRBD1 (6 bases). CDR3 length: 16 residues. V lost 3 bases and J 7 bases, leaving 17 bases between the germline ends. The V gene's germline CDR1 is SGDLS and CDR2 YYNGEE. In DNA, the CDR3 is TGTGCCAGCAGCGCCAACCCGGGACACCCAAATTCACCCCTCCACTTT. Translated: CASSANPGHPNSPLHF.

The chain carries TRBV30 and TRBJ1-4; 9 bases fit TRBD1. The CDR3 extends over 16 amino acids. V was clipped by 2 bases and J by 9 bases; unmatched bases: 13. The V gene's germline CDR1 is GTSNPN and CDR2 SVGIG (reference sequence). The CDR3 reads CAWSKKWGTGWQKLFF. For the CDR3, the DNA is TGTGCCTGGAGTAAAAAGTGGGGGACAGGGTGGCAAAAACTGTTTTTT.